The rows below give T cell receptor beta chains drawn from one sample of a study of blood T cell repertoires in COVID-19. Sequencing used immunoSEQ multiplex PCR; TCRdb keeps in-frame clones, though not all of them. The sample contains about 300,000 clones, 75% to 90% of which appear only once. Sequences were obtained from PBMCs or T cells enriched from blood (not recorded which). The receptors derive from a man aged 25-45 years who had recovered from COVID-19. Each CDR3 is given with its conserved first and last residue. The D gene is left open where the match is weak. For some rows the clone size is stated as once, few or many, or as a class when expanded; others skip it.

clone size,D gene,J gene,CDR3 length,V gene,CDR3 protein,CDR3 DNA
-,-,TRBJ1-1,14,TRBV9,CASSVGGLSTEAFF,TGTGCCAGCAGCGTAGGGGGCCTTAGCACTGAAGCTTTCTTT
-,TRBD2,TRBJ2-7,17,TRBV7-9,CASSPPVAGGFSYEQYF,TGTGCCAGCAGCCCCCCCGTAGCGGGGGGCTTCTCCTACGAGCAGTACTTC
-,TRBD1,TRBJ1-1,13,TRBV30,CAWTGGSWTEAFF,TGTGCCTGGACAGGGGGCTCATGGACTGAAGCTTTCTTT
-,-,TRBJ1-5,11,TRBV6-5,CASSYSAAQHF,TGTGCCAGCAGTTACAGTGCGGCCCAGCATTTT
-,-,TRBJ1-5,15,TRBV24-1,CATSDKNLTVQPQHF,TGTGCCACCAGTGATAAAAACTTGACAGTACAGCCCCAGCATTTT
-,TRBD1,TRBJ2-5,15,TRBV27,CASSSPGQKKETQYF,TGTGCCAGCAGTTCCCCGGGACAGAAAAAAGAGACCCAGTACTTC
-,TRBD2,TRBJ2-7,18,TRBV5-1,CASSLGPSGAGALYEQYF,TGCGCCAGCAGCTTGGGACCCTCAGGAGCGGGGGCCCTCTACGAGCAGTACTTC
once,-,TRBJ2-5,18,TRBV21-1,CASRPKGPGQREGETQYF,TGTGCCAGCAGGCCTAAAGGACCGGGACAGAGAGAAGGAGAGACCCAGTACTTC
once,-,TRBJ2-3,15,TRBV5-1,CASSQTSDRSDTQYF,TGCGCCAGCAGCCAGACCTCCGACAGGTCAGATACGCAGTATTTT
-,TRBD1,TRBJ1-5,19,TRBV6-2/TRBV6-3,CASSYSLTGTGGRNQPQHF,TGTGCCAGCAGTTACTCGCTCACCGGGACAGGGGGCAGAAATCAGCCCCAGCATTTT
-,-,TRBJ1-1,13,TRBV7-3,CASSLTGHTEAFF,TGTGCCAGCAGCTTAACTGGCCACACTGAAGCTTTCTTT
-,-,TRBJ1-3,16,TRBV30,CAWGIDRLSSGNTIYF,TGTGCCTGGGGGATTGACAGGCTGAGCTCTGGAAACACCATATATTTT
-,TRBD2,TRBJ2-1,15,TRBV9,CASSVTSGSYNEQFF,TGTGCCAGCAGCGTTACTAGCGGTTCCTACAATGAGCAGTTCTTC
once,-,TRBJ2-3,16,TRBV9,CASSVGGGPSTDTQYF,TGTGCCAGCAGCGTAGGGGGGGGCCCCAGCACAGATACGCAGTATTTT
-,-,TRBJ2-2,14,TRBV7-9,CASSLALGPGELFF,TGTGCCAGCAGCTTAGCCCTGGGCCCCGGGGAGCTGTTTTTT
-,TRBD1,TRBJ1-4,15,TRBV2,CASIKDRALGEKLFF,TGTGCCAGCATCAAAGACAGGGCCTTGGGGGAAAAACTGTTTTTT
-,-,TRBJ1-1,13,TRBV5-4,CASSQGLRTEAFF,TGTGCCAGCAGTCAGGGGCTTCGCACTGAAGCTTTCTTT
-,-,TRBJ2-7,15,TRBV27,CASSLSGTLAYEQYF,TGTGCCAGCAGTTTATCCGGGACATTGGCCTACGAGCAGTACTTC
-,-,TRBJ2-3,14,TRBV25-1,CAASGTPSTDTQYF,TGTGCCGCCTCCGGGACACCAAGCACAGATACGCAGTATTTT
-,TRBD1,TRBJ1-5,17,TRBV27,CATRGGQGLVGNQPQHF,TGTGCCACCCGGGGCGGACAGGGGCTTGTTGGCAATCAGCCCCAGCATTTT
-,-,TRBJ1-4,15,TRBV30,CAWSVGPGAKEKLFF,TGTGCCTGGAGTGTGGGGCCAGGGGCAAAGGAAAAACTGTTTTTT
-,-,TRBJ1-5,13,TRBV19,CASSIQGYQPQHF,TGTGCCAGTAGTATACAGGGGTATCAGCCCCAGCATTTT
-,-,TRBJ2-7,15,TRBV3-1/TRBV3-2,CASSQERGIGYEQYF,TGTGCCAGCAGCCAAGAGCGCGGGATAGGATACGAGCAGTACTTC
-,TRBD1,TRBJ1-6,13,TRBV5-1,CASSPGQGTPLHF,TGCGCCAGTTCTCCGGGACAGGGGACACCCCTCCACTTT
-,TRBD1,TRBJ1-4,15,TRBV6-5,CASRTRTGSQEKLFF,TGTGCCAGCAGAACACGGACAGGGTCCCAGGAAAAACTGTTTTTT
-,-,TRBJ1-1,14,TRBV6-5,CATSREAHLSGAFF,TGTGCCACCTCCCGAGAGGCCCACCTATCGGGAGCTTTCTTT
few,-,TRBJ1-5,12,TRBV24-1,CASSRGIQPQHF,TGTGCCTCTAGCCGGGGTATTCAGCCCCAGCATTTT
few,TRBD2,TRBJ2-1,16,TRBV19,CASSTPSGGALNEQFF,TGTGCCAGTAGTACCCCTAGCGGGGGGGCTCTCAATGAGCAGTTCTTC
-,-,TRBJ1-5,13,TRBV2,CASSERSNQPQHF,TGTGCCAGCAGTGAACGGAGCAATCAGCCCCAGCATTTT
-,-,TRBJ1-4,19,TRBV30,CALKAFVDGEVINENGLFF,TGTGCCTTGAAGGCCTTCGTGGACGGGGAGGTCATTAATGAAAATGGACTGTTTTTT
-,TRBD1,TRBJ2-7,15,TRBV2,CASSGGDRGLSEQYF,TGTGCCAGCAGCGGGGGGGACAGGGGGTTATCCGAGCAGTACTTC
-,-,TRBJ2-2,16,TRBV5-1,CASSQTWQGRTGELFF,TGCGCCAGCAGCCAAACCTGGCAGGGAAGGACCGGGGAGCTGTTTTTT
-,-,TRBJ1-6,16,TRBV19,CASSTRRQVQDSPLHF,TGTGCCAGTAGTACTCGCCGACAGGTTCAAGACTCACCCCTCCACTTT
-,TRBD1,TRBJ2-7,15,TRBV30,CAWRFPGTGGSGQYF,TGTGCCTGGAGGTTTCCCGGGACAGGTGGCTCTGGGCAGTACTTC
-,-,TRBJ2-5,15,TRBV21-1,CASSNSEAGVETQYF,TGTGCCAGCAGCAATTCGGAAGCGGGGGTTGAGACCCAGTACTTC
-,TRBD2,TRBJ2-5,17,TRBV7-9,CASSPRLARGAQETQYF,TGTGCCAGCAGCCCGAGGTTAGCGCGGGGGGCCCAAGAGACCCAGTACTTC
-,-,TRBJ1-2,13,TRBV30,CAWSVLGAGGYTF,TGTGCCTGGAGTGTTTTGGGGGCCGGTGGCTACACCTTC
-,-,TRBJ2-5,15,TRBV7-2,CASSHSRVLGETQYF,TGTGCCAGCAGCCACTCCCGGGTGCTAGGAGAGACCCAGTACTTC
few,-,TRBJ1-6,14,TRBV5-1,CASSLGEYRTPLHF,TGCGCCAGCAGCTTGGGTGAATACAGAACACCCCTCCACTTT
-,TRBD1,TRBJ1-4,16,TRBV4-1,CASSQPRDRGAGKLFF,TGCGCCAGCAGCCAGCCCCGGGACAGGGGCGCGGGAAAACTGTTTTTT
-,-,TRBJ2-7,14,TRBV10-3,CAISELRKNYEQYF,TGTGCCATCAGTGAGTTGCGCAAGAACTACGAGCAGTACTTC
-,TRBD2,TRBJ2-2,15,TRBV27,CASRSRGGNTGELFF,TGTGCCAGCAGGTCCCGGGGGGGGAACACCGGGGAGCTGTTTTTT
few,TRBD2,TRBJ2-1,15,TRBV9,CASSAQRGAYNEQFF,TGTGCCAGCAGCGCCCAGCGGGGGGCCTACAATGAGCAGTTCTTC
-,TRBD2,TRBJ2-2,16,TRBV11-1,CASRLAGGPDTGELFF,TGTGCCAGCCGCCTAGCGGGGGGGCCGGACACCGGGGAGCTGTTTTTT
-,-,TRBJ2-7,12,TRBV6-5,CASSPGHGARYF,TGTGCCAGCAGCCCGGGACACGGCGCTCGGTACTTC